The 11 T cell receptor beta chains in this list originate from one sample, sequenced in a study of OX40 agonist ivuxolimab in advanced cancers. Clones were sequenced by immunoSEQ multiplex PCR, and TCRdb holds only the in-frame ones, with some missing. The sample records 71,000 or so clones, around 86% being singletons. The sample here was CD4+ or CD8+ T cells sorted from blood, taken in a trial of the OX40 agonist ivuxolimab. The receptors were sampled from an adult with an advanced solid tumor such as melanoma, head and neck, liver or kidney cancer.

The chain carries TRBV11-2 and TRBJ1-1, with a tentative D call TRBD1 (5 bases). CDR1 SGHAT and CDR2 FQNNGV come from the germline V gene. This CDR3 has 13 residues. V was clipped by 0 bases and J by 11 bases, with 13 bases between them. The DNA of the CDR3 is TGTGCCAGCAGCTTAGATCGGGGGAGGAGGGCTTTCTTT. Its protein product is CASSLDRGRRAFF.

The V call is TRBV6-5, the J call TRBJ2-3; D tentatively fits TRBD1 or TRBD2 (6 bases each). The CDR3 totals 12 residues. Germline assignment: CDR1 MNHEY and CDR2 SVGAGI. V lost 5 bases, J lost 14 bases, and 17 bases lay in between. The CDR3 DNA follows: TGTGCCAGCAGTGAAGACAGGAGGGCCAGGTATTTT. Translated: CASSEDRRARYF.

Comments on this clone: Other DNA sequences in the sample encode the same CDR3. The chain has TRBV18 and TRBJ2-7, with TRBD1 matching 8 bases. V trimming: 2 bases; J trimming: 6 bases; junction bases outside the gene matches: 3. Germline assignment: CDR1 KGHSH and CDR2 LQKENI. This CDR3 comprises 13 residues. The DNA of the CDR3 is TGTGCCAGCTCACCAGGACAGGGTGGCGAGCAGTACTTC. Translated, it gives CASSPGQGGEQYF.

This rearrangement joins TRBV30 to TRBJ2-7; 8 bases line up with TRBD1. After removal of 7 bases from V and 3 bases from J, the junction contained 5 bases not matched to a gene. The CDR3 extends over 12 amino acids. Germline lookup yields CDR1 GTSNPN and CDR2 SVGIG (reference sequence). DNA of the CDR3: TGTGCCTTCGCAGGGGGCGGCTACGAGCAGTACTTC. Translating it yields CAFAGGGYEQYF.

This clone has a handful of counts. The genes are TRBV30 and TRBJ1-2; D possibly corresponds to TRBD1 (5 bases). The CDR3 contains 11 residues. Trimming removed 8 bases at V and 4 bases at J, with 11 bases between. The germline V gene has CDR1 GTSNPN and CDR2 SVGIG (reference sequence). CDR3 residues: CAGTGFYGYTF. CDR3 DNA: TGTGCCGGGACCGGATTCTATGGCTACACCTTC.

The gene calls are TRBV4-2 and TRBJ1-5; no firm D call. CDR1 and CDR2 (germline): LGHNA, YNFKEQ. The CDR3 is 16 amino acids. The V end lost 0 bases, the J end lost 6 bases, and 15 bases lay between the germline ends. The CDR3 here is CASSQELGSRPQPQHF. CDR3 coding DNA: TGTGCCAGCAGCCAAGAACTGGGCAGCCGACCTCAGCCCCAGCATTTT.

The chain combines TRBV7-6 with TRBJ2-1; 9 positions match TRBD2. V gave up 3 bases and J gave up 6 bases; unmatched junction bases: 6. The CDR3 length is 15 residues. Germline CDR1 and CDR2: SGHVS and FNYEAQ. DNA of the CDR3: TGTGCCAGCAGCTTGATGAGCGGGGGGATCAATGAGCAGTTCTTC. This gives the protein CASSLMSGGINEQFF.

This clone has only a few counts. Other DNA variants within this sample encode the same CDR3. The rearrangement links TRBV4-1 to TRBJ2-3, with 9 bases aligning to TRBD1. V shed 0 bases and J 1 base; nucleotides not matched to a gene: 8. CDR3 size: 18 residues. Germline V lookup: CDR1 MGHRA, CDR2 YSYEKL. As DNA, the CDR3 is TGCGCCAGCAGCCAAGACCCATCTGGGGACAGGGGCACAGATACGCAGTATTTT. Protein product: CASSQDPSGDRGTDTQYF.

The V and J genes are TRBV6-5 and TRBJ1-2; 7 positions match TRBD1. CDR1 and CDR2 from the germline V gene are MNHEY and SVGAGI. The V gene end was trimmed by 4 bases and the J gene end by 3 bases; junction bases not matched to a gene: 8. The CDR3 has 15 amino acids. The CDR3 is CASSSPGQSDYGYTF. Here the CDR3 DNA reads TGTGCCAGCAGTTCCCCGGGACAGTCAGACTATGGCTACACCTTC.

This chain links TRBV27 with TRBJ1-1; weak D call: TRBD1 (6 bases). V was pared by 3 bases and J by 5 bases, with 10 bases between. Germline V gives CDR1 MNHEY, CDR2 SMNVEV (reference sequence). The CDR3 loop spans 13 amino acids. The CDR3 DNA sequence: TGTGCCAGCAGTTTCGGGGGGCTGACTGAAGCTTTCTTT. Its protein product is CASSFGGLTEAFF.

The chain employs TRBV6-1 and TRBJ1-2; the D gene is possibly TRBD1 (6 bases). CDR1 is MNHNS, CDR2 SASEGT, per germline. Trimming took off 1 base at V and 4 bases at J, with 10 bases between the two ends. The CDR3 contains 14 residues. CDR3 protein: CASSEGQGTYGYTF. In nucleotides, the CDR3 is TGTGCCAGCAGTGAAGGTCAGGGGACCTATGGCTACACCTTC.